This TCR beta chain was sequenced in a study of blood T cell repertoires in COVID-19. Study-wide context: Sites across the United States, Italy and Spain contributed samples from acute and convalescent COVID-19. T cells, B-cell-depleted T cells, or PBMCs supplied cDNA or gDNA.

In the original workflow: How many nucleated cells were present was estimated from reference gene primer amplification. Generated by immunoSEQ multiplex PCR, the TCRdb table keeps only in-frame clones and is missing some. That table is the source of V, J and clone size, and D and trimming were worked out from the DNA. The table records over 350,000 clones, around 86% of them present only once. The CDR3 is 11 amino acids. CDR1 SQVTM and CDR2 ANQGSEA come from the germline V gene. V was pared by 3 bases and J by 4 bases, with 6 bases between. The TCR was taken from a woman in her 30s with active or convalescent COVID-19. Sequenced: peripheral blood. This chain joins TRBV29-1 and TRBJ1-1; no clear D. The CDR3 DNA is TGCAGCGTTGACTTTAGCACTGAAGCTTTCTTT. It specifies CSVDFSTEAFF.